The T cell receptor beta chain under discussion was sequenced for a study of OX40 agonist ivuxolimab in advanced cancers. Study-level information: The treatment was a fully human IgG2 OX40 agonist, ivuxolimab. Three patients showed partial responses: one hepatocellular carcinoma and two cutaneous melanoma cases. Findings and limits, study-wide: Among T cells, CD8+ cells averaged more expanded clones than CD4+ cells.

Remarks on this clone: Its specificity is unknown.

With baseline, cycle 4 day 1, and cycle 7 day 1 as timepoints, blood was sampled. Produced via immunoSEQ multiplex PCR; TCRdb's table is partial and in-frame only. The data show over 25,000 clones, with around 90% seen just once and 58% held by the top ten. This clonotype was obtained from an adult with an advanced solid tumor such as melanoma, head and neck, liver or kidney cancer. Sequenced material: CD4+ or CD8+ T cells sorted from blood, taken in a trial of the OX40 agonist ivuxolimab.

The CDR3 here is CASRGYEQYF. The CDR3 bases are TGTGCCAGCCGGGGCTACGAGCAGTACTTC. The chain has TRBV27 and TRBJ2-7; maybe TRBD2 (5 bases). V lost 8 bases and J 3 bases, leaving 5 bases between the germline ends. The germline gives CDR1 MNHEY, CDR2 SMNVEV (reference sequence). The CDR3 loop spans 10 amino acids.